Presented here are 19 T cell receptor beta chains from one specimen sequenced in a study of control samples from healthy donors and cancer patients. Only in-frame clones appear in the TCRdb table, and some are missing; sequencing was by immunoSEQ multiplex PCR. This sample has around 230,000 clones, with roughly 94% found just once. Material: blood. All receptors come from a man aged 45 to 65 in good health.

The CDR3 loop is CSVGRTGEETQYF. The CDR3 region has the DNA TGCAGCGTTGGCCGGACAGGGGAAGAGACCCAGTACTTC. The chain recombines TRBV29-1 with TRBJ2-5; 9 nucleotides match TRBD1. Trimming took 4 bases from V and 3 from J; bases not matched to a gene: 3. Looked up from germline, CDR1 is SQVTM and CDR2 is ANQGSEA. This CDR3 is built from 13 residues.

This clone was seen just once. CDR3 in amino acids: CASSPPGQRYEKLFF. The CDR3 DNA reads TGTGCCAGCAGTCCACCGGGACAGAGATATGAAAAACTGTTTTTT. This chain links TRBV28 with TRBJ1-4, with 7 nucleotides matching TRBD1. This CDR3 has 15 residues. Germline assignment: CDR1 MDHEN and CDR2 SYDVKM. The ends lost 5 bases at V and 6 bases at J; junction bases unmatched: 9.

The V and J genes are TRBV5-1 and TRBJ2-7; D gene unclear. The CDR3 length is 14 residues. CDR1 is SGHRS, CDR2 YFSETQ, per germline. V lost 0 bases to trimming and J lost 6 bases, with 13 bases between them. CDR3 coding DNA: TGCGCCAGCAGCTTGGAGGGAAGTAGGTTCGAGCAGTACTTC. Its protein is CASSLEGSRFEQYF.

The table lists this clone with a count of one. This chain joins TRBV6-4 and TRBJ2-7; D is unresolved. Germline-derived CDR1 and CDR2 are MRHNA and SNTAGT. The length of the CDR3 is 10 residues. Trimming stripped 7 bases from V and 3 bases from J, with 4 bases between. CDR3 bases: TGTGCCAGCAATTACTACGAGCAGTACGTC. The encoded protein is CASNYYEQYV.

This clone occurred once. This sequence joins TRBV3-1 (or the pseudogene TRBV3-2) and TRBJ2-7; D unclear. Germline values: CDR1 LGHDT, CDR2 YNNKEL (reference sequence). The CDR3 runs 15 residues. The ends were cut back, 0 bases at V and 2 bases at J, with 11 bases in the middle. This CDR3 is CASSQDRSLTYEQYF. The CDR3 DNA sequence: TGTGCCAGCAGCCAAGATAGAAGCTTGACCTACGAGCAGTACTTC.

The chain employs TRBV2 and TRBJ2-2, with D unclear. V lost 5 bases and J 1 base, leaving 17 bases between the germline ends. The CDR3 extends over 17 amino acids. CDR1 is SNHLY, CDR2 FYNNEI, per germline. CDR3 amino acids: CASSSRTGFLNTGELFF. CDR3 in DNA: TGTGCCAGCAGTTCCAGGACCGGCTTCTTGAACACCGGGGAGCTGTTTTTT. Using reference TRBV2 and TRBJ2-2 for the parts outside the CDR3, the full variable domain is EPEVTQTPSHQVTQMGQEVILRCVPISNHLYFYWYRQILGQKVEFLVSFYNNEISEKSEIFDDQFSVERPDGSNFTLKIRSTKLEDSAMYFCASSSRTGFLNTGELFFGEGSRLTVL.

This clone came up once. V usage is TRBV6-5 and J usage is TRBJ1-1; 8 nucleotides agree with TRBD1. This CDR3 comprises 14 residues. Germline CDR1 MNHEY, CDR2 SVGAGI. V shed 4 bases, J shed 1 base, and the junction held 2 bases outside the gene matches. The DNA for the CDR3 is TGTGCCAGCAGTTTCGACAGGGGGAACACTGAAGCTTTCTTT. As protein: CASSFDRGNTEAFF.

The gene calls are TRBV5-1 and TRBJ2-2; D is ambiguous. Trimming shortened V by 1 base and J by 4 bases, and 8 bases separated the two germline ends. The CDR3 has 14 amino acids. From germline, CDR1 is SGHRS and CDR2 YFSETQ. Written as DNA, the CDR3 is TGCGCCAGCAGCTTGTCGTGGGTCACCGGGGAGCTGTTTTTT. It yields the protein CASSLSWVTGELFF.

The chain is built from TRBV30 and TRBJ2-4; 9 bases align to TRBD1. The CDR3 is made up of 12 amino acids. J gave up 6 bases and V 8 bases, and 5 bases lay outside the gene matches. From germline, CDR1 is GTSNPN and CDR2 SVGIG (reference sequence). The CDR3 region is CAGQTGGNIQYF. The CDR3 DNA reads as TGTGCCGGCCAGACAGGGGGAAACATTCAGTACTTC.

The chain uses TRBV19 and TRBJ1-5; 7 bases fit TRBD1. Trimming removed 3 bases from V and 0 bases from J; junction bases left unmatched: 11. The CDR3 consists of 18 residues. CDR1 and CDR2 from the germline V gene are LNHDA and SQIVND (reference sequence). CDR3 loop: CASSMGREQGLSNQPQHF. In DNA, the CDR3 is TGTGCCAGTAGTATGGGCAGGGAACAGGGGCTTAGCAATCAGCCCCAGCATTTT. Full variable domain (outside the CDR3, taken from reference TRBV19 and TRBJ1-5): DGGITQSPKYLFRKEGQNVTLSCEQNLNHDAMYWYRQDPGQGLRLIYYSQIVNDFQKGDIAEGYSVSREKKESFPLTVTSAQKNPTAFYLCASSMGREQGLSNQPQHFGDGTRLSIL.

In this sample, this clone turned up once. This sequence joins TRBV20-1 and TRBJ2-3, with TRBD2 matching over 7 bases. Losses at the gene ends were 1 base for V and 11 bases for J; bases not matched to a gene: 3. Germline-derived CDR1 and CDR2 are DFQATT and SNEGSKA (reference sequence). There are 11 residues in the CDR3. The DNA for the CDR3 is TGCAGTGCTAGAGCGGGGGGTAAGCAGTATTTT. This encodes CSARAGGKQYF.

This chain links TRBV30 with TRBJ2-1; D uncertain. V was shortened by 2 bases and J by 6 bases, with 8 bases between the two germline ends. The germline V gene has CDR1 GTSNPN and CDR2 SVGIG (reference sequence). This CDR3 is 12 amino acids long. The CDR3 bases are TGTGCCTGGAGTACAGTGCTCAATGAGCAGTTCTTC. Protein product: CAWSTVLNEQFF.

In nucleotides, the CDR3 is TGTGCCAGCAGCCCTAAGACAGGGACGGGAAACACCATATATTTT. Translating gives CASSPKTGTGNTIYF. The V gene is TRBV7-9, the J gene TRBJ1-3; the match to TRBD1 covers 7 bases. V shed 5 bases and J 4 bases; nucleotides not matched to a gene: 8. The CDR3 has 15 amino acids. CDR1 and CDR2 from the germline V gene are SEHNR and FQNEAQ (reference sequence).

The CDR3 region has the DNA TGCGCCAGCAGCAGAGGGGGCAGCAGTTACGAGCAGTACTTC. This gives the protein CASSRGGSSYEQYF. This rearrangement joins TRBV5-1 to TRBJ2-7, with 7 bases lining up with TRBD1. Trimming cost V 4 bases and J 4 bases; bases outside gene matches: 8. CDR1 is SGHRS and CDR2 is YFSETQ in the germline V gene. This CDR3 comprises 14 residues.

The rearrangement uses TRBV9 and TRBJ1-6, with 8 bases aligning to TRBD1. There are 17 residues in the CDR3. Germline CDR1 and CDR2: SGDLS and YYNGEE. V lost 4 bases, J lost 1 base, and 7 bases stayed unmatched. As DNA, the CDR3 is TGTGCCAGCAGCCCAGGACAGGGTCGGTCCTATAATTCACCCCTCCACTTT. It specifies CASSPGQGRSYNSPLHF.

The V call is TRBV5-8, the J call TRBJ1-2; no clear D. Trimming took 1 base from V and 6 from J, leaving 7 bases between them. CDR1 and CDR2 (germline): SGHTS, YDEGEE. This CDR3 spans 12 amino acids. DNA for the CDR3: TGTGCCAGCAGCTTGCTCCGGAATGGCTACACCTTC. It codes for CASSLLRNGYTF.

The CDR3 DNA reads TGTGCCAGCAGCCCAGGCGGAGCCAGCTACAATGAGCAGTTCTTC. Translation: CASSPGGASYNEQFF. The chain is built from TRBV7-8 and TRBJ2-1; D is unresolved. Germline V gene sequence: CDR1 SGHVS, CDR2 FQNEAQ. V shed 5 bases and J shed 3 bases, with 14 bases lying between them. The length of the CDR3 is 15 residues.

V and J are TRBV19 and TRBJ2-1, with unresolved D. The germline CDR1 and CDR2 sequences are LNHDA and SQIVND (reference sequence). V lost 4 bases, J lost 5 bases, and 9 bases lay in between. This CDR3 spans 13 amino acids. As DNA, the CDR3 is TGTGCCAGTAGTACCCCTCTAAACAATGAGCAGTTCTTC. It is translated as CASSTPLNNEQFF.

The chain employs TRBV5-5 and TRBJ2-2, with D possibly TRBD1 on 6 matching bases. CDR1 SGHKS and CDR2 YYEKEE come from the germline V gene (reference sequence). This CDR3 has 19 amino acids. Between the trimmed V and J ends, which lost 5 bases and 4 bases, there was a span of 27 bases. The DNA for the CDR3 is TGTGCCAGCAGTCTAGAGGGAACAGGGTTAGTACTGAGCACCGGGGAGCTGTTTTTT. Translation gives CASSLEGTGLVLSTGELFF.